These 5 T cell receptor beta chains share one sample of origin, sequenced in a study of blood T cells in healthy people across ages. A second PCR of about 7 to 12 cycles used a sample-barcoded 5' primer and a J-beta primer mix. TCRdb passed the 5' RACE reads through MiXCR, listing each CDR3 protein once. The sample records some 1.4 million distinct CDR3 sequences, roughly 45% being singletons. The sequencing sample was made of blood. These receptor sequences come from a woman between 18 and 29 years old in good health.

A note on this clonotype: A much bigger clone sits one base away, suggesting this may be a read error. The chain links TRBV4-1 to TRBJ2-7, with D unclear. There are 13 residues in the CDR3. Per the germline V gene, CDR1 is MGHRA and CDR2 is YSYEKL. Here the CDR3 reads CASIQDPGHEQYF. CDR3 bases: TGCGCCAGCATCCAAGATCCAGGCCACGAGCAGTACTTC.

V is TRBV27 and J is TRBJ2-1; 10 bases align to TRBD2. V gave up 7 bases and J gave up 10 bases; unmatched junction bases: 16. The V gene's germline CDR1 is MNHEY and CDR2 SMNVEV (reference sequence). CDR3 size: 16 residues. In nucleotides, the CDR3 is TGTGCCAGCATCCTTTCCGGGACTAGCGTGTCTCAGGAGCAGTTCTTC. Its translation: CASILSGTSVSQEQFF.

This clonotype was seen many times. The V gene is TRBV12-3 or TRBV12-4, the J gene TRBJ1-2; 7 positions agree with TRBD1. With 5 bases clipped from V and 4 bases from J, the junction kept 7 bases outside the gene matches. CDR3 length: 14 residues. The CDR3 sequence: CASSPGGPLYGYTF. The CDR3 nucleotides are TGTGCCAGCAGTCCAGGGGGGCCGCTCTATGGCTACACCTTC.

This clonotype was seen a handful of times. The J gene is TRBJ2-7, the V gene TRBV5-6; D tentatively reads TRBD1 or TRBD2 (5 bases each). The germline V gene has CDR1 SGHDT and CDR2 YYEEEE. V lost 2 bases to trimming and J lost 0 bases, with 18 bases between them. The CDR3 extends over 17 amino acids. The CDR3 loop reads CASSFTRGELSSYEQYF. CDR3 bases: TGTGCCAGCAGCTTTACTCGAGGGGAACTAAGCTCCTACGAGCAGTACTTC.

The genes are TRBV5-1 and TRBJ2-5; the match to TRBD1 covers 10 bases. CDR1 is SGHRS, CDR2 YFSETQ, per germline. V lost 5 bases to trimming and J lost 5 bases; unmatched junction nucleotides: 9. The CDR3 sequence is 15 residues long. This chain's CDR3 is CASRQKTGGGETQYF. The CDR3 DNA reads as TGCGCCAGCAGACAGAAGACAGGGGGCGGGGAGACCCAGTACTTC.